A single sample gave rise to the 32 T cell receptor beta chains below, sequenced in a study of cytomegalovirus exposure and HLA in healthy donors. Use of 60 Vbeta and 13 Jbeta primers characterized the PCR. Repertoires were generated with immunoSEQ multiplex PCR, while TCRdb's copy carries only in-frame clones and drops some. Of about 150,000 clones in the sample, around 72% were seen once. Sequenced sample: PBMCs. The receptors derive from a man aged 18-30 years in good health and CMV-seropositive.

V is TRBV5-5 and J is TRBJ2-5; D gene uncertain. Germline loops: CDR1 SGHKS, CDR2 YYEKEE (reference sequence). V was cut by 0 bases and J by 2 bases, with 8 bases left in between. The CDR3 length is 14 residues. CDR3 nucleotides: TGTGCCAGCAGCTTGGATCCCTTTCAAGAGACCCAGTACTTC. Translated: CASSLDPFQETQYF.

Remarks on this clone: Compared with germline, one end of the junction differs, possibly owing to a read error. The chain couples TRBV7-7 to TRBJ2-2; 8 nucleotides match TRBD2. The CDR3 length is 16 residues. Germline CDR1 reads SSHAT; CDR2 reads FNYEAQ (reference sequence). The CDR3 DNA reads as TGTGCTAGCAGCTTACGGGCGGGGGGACTCACCGGGGAGCTGTTTTTT. Translated, it gives CASSLRAGGLTGELFF.

The chain joins TRBV19 to TRBJ1-1; D might be TRBD1 (6 bases). V was trimmed by 2 bases and J by 5 bases, leaving 9 bases between them. The CDR3 has 13 amino acids. Germline CDR1 and CDR2: LNHDA and SQIVND (reference sequence). CDR3 in DNA: TGTGCCAGTAGTATACAGGGGCGGACTGAAGCTTTCTTT. Residues: CASSIQGRTEAFF. Full variable domain (remainder filled in from reference TRBV19 and TRBJ1-1): DGGITQSPKYLFRKEGQNVTLSCEQNLNHDAMYWYRQDPGQGLRLIYYSQIVNDFQKGDIAEGYSVSREKKESFPLTVTSAQKNPTAFYLCASSIQGRTEAFFGQGTRLTVV.

This clone has only one observation. The genes are TRBV19 and TRBJ2-2; 9 bases agree with TRBD1. The CDR3 has 18 amino acids. After removal of 5 bases from V and 1 base from J, the junction contained 11 bases not matched to a gene. CDR1 and CDR2 (germline): LNHDA, SQIVND (reference sequence). DNA for the CDR3: TGTGCCAGTAGTGAATTTCCACAGGGGGCGGGGAACACCGGGGAGCTGTTTTTT. It specifies CASSEFPQGAGNTGELFF.

The chain has TRBV4-2 and TRBJ1-6; D is possibly TRBD1 (6 bases). V was clipped by 3 bases and J by 7 bases, with 13 bases between them. Germline V lookup: CDR1 LGHNA, CDR2 YNFKEQ. The CDR3 runs to 15 residues. The DNA for the CDR3 is TGTGCCAGCAGCCAGGCAAGGGGGGGGAATTCACCCCTCCACTTT. Amino acid sequence: CASSQARGGNSPLHF.

V usage is TRBV6-1 and J usage is TRBJ2-7, with D uncertain. The germline V and J ends were trimmed by 7 bases and 3 bases, with 13 bases remaining between them. Germline V gene data show CDR1 as MNHNS and CDR2 as SASEGT. This CDR3 contains 13 residues. In DNA, the CDR3 is TGTGCCAGCATTCGAAGGTCGGGCTACGAGCAGTACTTC. It encodes CASIRRSGYEQYF.

The chain is built from TRBV5-4 and TRBJ2-2; a possible D gene is TRBD1 (6 bases). The CDR3 consists of 16 residues. The germline V and J ends were trimmed by 3 bases and 7 bases, with 19 bases remaining between them. Germline CDR1 is SGHNT and CDR2 is YYREEE (reference sequence). The CDR3 protein is CASSSGTPVTIGELFF. DNA for the CDR3: TGTGCCAGCAGCTCCGGGACACCCGTAACTATCGGGGAGCTGTTTTTT.

This clone came up a few times. The CDR3 DNA reads as TGTGCCAGCAGTCGGAGACGGATGAACACTGAAGCTTTCTTT. As protein: CASSRRRMNTEAFF. This chain uses TRBV28 with TRBJ1-1, with no clear D. The CDR3 is 14 amino acids. CDR1 MDHEN and CDR2 SYDVKM come from the germline V gene. Trimming took off 5 bases at V and 0 bases at J, with 10 bases between the two ends.

DNA of the CDR3: TGCGCCAGCAGAGGCCTAGCGGACTTGGAGGAAGAGACCCAGTACTTC. Amino acid sequence: CASRGLADLEEETQYF. The chain has TRBV5-1 and TRBJ2-5, with TRBD2 identical over 7 bases. The CDR3 has 16 amino acids. Unmatched junction bases numbered 13, after V lost 5 bases and J lost 3 bases. Germline V lookup: CDR1 SGHRS, CDR2 YFSETQ.

The count of this clone is one. CDR3 in DNA: TGTGCCAGCAGTTTTCGGATGACAGGGGTCTATGGCTACACCTTC. Its translation: CASSFRMTGVYGYTF. This rearrangement joins TRBV28 to TRBJ1-2; 8 bases fit TRBD1. The V gene end was trimmed by 3 bases and the J gene end by 4 bases; junction bases not matched to a gene: 7. This CDR3 spans 15 amino acids. Germline V gene lookup returns CDR1 MDHEN and CDR2 SYDVKM.

V and J are TRBV19 and TRBJ1-5; 11 bases align to TRBD1. The CDR3 consists of 21 residues. V trimming: 3 bases; J trimming: 0 bases; junction bases outside the gene matches: 16. Germline lookup yields CDR1 LNHDA and CDR2 SQIVND (reference sequence). The CDR3 DNA sequence: TGTGCCAGTAGTATTGCAAGGGACAGGGGGGCGGCACCCTATAGCAATCAGCCCCAGCATTTT. Its translation is CASSIARDRGAAPYSNQPQHF.

The chain carries TRBV7-2 and TRBJ1-5, with unresolved D. CDR1 and CDR2 from the germline V gene are SGHTA and FQGNSA. CDR3 size: 13 residues. Trimming removed 4 bases from V and 0 bases from J, with 4 bases in between. The CDR3 DNA follows: TGTGCCAGCAGCTATTATAGCAATCAGCCCCAGCATTTT. This sequence encodes CASSYYSNQPQHF.

The CDR3: CSGGQGDSGNTIYF. CDR3 nucleotides: TGCAGCGGAGGACAGGGGGACTCTGGAAACACCATATATTTT. V usage is TRBV29-1 and J usage is TRBJ1-3, with TRBD1 matching 10 bases. Germline-derived CDR1 and CDR2 are SQVTM and ANQGSEA. Losses at the gene ends were 7 bases for V and 0 bases for J; bases not matched to a gene: 3. The CDR3 spans 14 residues.

J is TRBJ2-7 and V is TRBV6-1, with 7 nucleotides matching TRBD2. V trimming: 8 bases; J trimming: 3 bases; junction bases outside the gene matches: 7. This CDR3 has 13 residues. Germline lookup yields CDR1 MNHNS and CDR2 SASEGT. CDR3 DNA: TGTGCCAGCGGTGGGGGGACTATCTACGAGCAGTACTTC. It yields the protein CASGGGTIYEQYF.

A single count supports this clone. This chain joins TRBV5-1 and TRBJ1-1, with D possibly TRBD1 on 6 matching bases. The CDR3 extends over 14 amino acids. Trimming took 2 bases from V and 5 from J, leaving 13 bases between them. Germline V lookup: CDR1 SGHRS, CDR2 YFSETQ. CDR3: CASSFDRQGTEAFF. In DNA, the CDR3 is TGCGCCAGCAGCTTCGACAGGCAAGGAACTGAAGCTTTCTTT.

This clone showed up just a few times. The V call is TRBV2, the J call TRBJ2-7; TRBD2 matches at 7 bases. CDR1 is SNHLY, CDR2 FYNNEI, per germline. The V and J ends lost 6 bases and 2 bases, in that order; junction bases with no gene match: 7. The CDR3 is made up of 14 amino acids. The CDR3 loop reads CASSSSGLAYEQYF. The CDR3 nucleotides read TGTGCCAGCAGCTCTAGCGGACTCGCCTACGAGCAGTACTTC. Full variable domain (missing parts from reference TRBV2 and TRBJ2-7): EPEVTQTPSHQVTQMGQEVILRCVPISNHLYFYWYRQILGQKVEFLVSFYNNEISEKSEIFDDQFSVERPDGSNFTLKIRSTKLEDSAMYFCASSSSGLAYEQYFGPGTRLTVT.

The chain has TRBV11-2 and TRBJ1-5; 7 bases agree with TRBD1. The CDR3 length is 14 residues. V lost 5 bases, J lost 3 bases, and 4 bases stayed unmatched. Germline V gene lookup returns CDR1 SGHAT and CDR2 FQNNGV. In DNA form, the CDR3 reads TGTGCCAGCAGCGAAACAGGGGACAATCAGCCCCAGCATTTT. Translated: CASSETGDNQPQHF.

The chain is built from TRBV15 and TRBJ1-1; D remains ambiguous. V gave up 6 bases and J gave up 4 bases, with 9 bases separating them. CDR1 is LNHNV and CDR2 is YYDKDF in the germline V gene (reference sequence). The CDR3 length is 12 residues. The CDR3 nucleotides are TGTGCCACCAGTAGGAGCGGCACTGAAGCTTTCTTT. This gives the protein CATSRSGTEAFF.

The chain recombines TRBV15 with TRBJ2-7; 7 nucleotides align to TRBD2. Trimming took 1 base from V and 5 from J; bases not matched to a gene: 11. Germline V lookup: CDR1 LNHNV, CDR2 YYDKDF (reference sequence). This CDR3 has 16 residues. The CDR3 protein is CATSRAPPAGNHEQYF. The CDR3 bases are TGTGCCACCAGCAGAGCACCCCCAGCGGGGAACCACGAGCAGTACTTC.

The rearrangement uses TRBV10-3 and TRBJ2-1, with a weak D call TRBD2 (5 bases). Trimming removed 3 bases at V and 5 bases at J, with 14 bases between. Germline loops: CDR1 ENHRY, CDR2 SYGVKD. The CDR3 consists of 15 residues. CDR3 DNA sequence: TGTGCCATCAGTGACCCAGCGGAGCCCCACAATGAGCAGTTCTTC. Translating gives CAISDPAEPHNEQFF.

In DNA, the CDR3 is TGTGCCAGCAGTGTCTATGGCAATCAGCCCCAGCATTTT. This encodes CASSVYGNQPQHF. J is TRBJ1-5 and V is TRBV2; no clear D gene. CDR3 length: 13 residues. In germline, CDR1 is SNHLY, CDR2 FYNNEI. V was pared by 4 bases and J by 2 bases, with 6 bases between.

The V call is TRBV18, the J call TRBJ2-2; the D gene is possibly TRBD2 (5 bases). This CDR3 comprises 13 residues. Germline V CDR1 and CDR2: KGHSH, LQKENI. Trimming pared 2 bases from V and 6 bases from J, leaving 7 bases between. Here the CDR3 reads CASSPSGAGELFF. CDR3 in DNA: TGTGCCAGCTCACCAAGCGGTGCCGGGGAGCTGTTTTTT.

V and J are TRBV25-1 and TRBJ1-5; D might be TRBD1 (5 bases). This CDR3 has 16 residues. Germline V gives CDR1 MGHDK, CDR2 SYGVNS. Trimming left V 5 bases short and J 2 bases short, with 16 bases between. CDR3 residues: CASSSGEGVGNQPQHF. For the CDR3, the DNA is TGTGCCAGCAGTAGCGGGGAAGGGGTTGGCAATCAGCCCCAGCATTTT.

This rearrangement joins TRBV15 to TRBJ2-3; weak D call: TRBD2 (6 bases). Trimming left V 10 bases short and J 5 bases short, with 16 bases between. The germline V gene has CDR1 LNHNV and CDR2 YYDKDF (reference sequence). This CDR3 spans 13 amino acids. The CDR3 here is CAIGARGRDTQYF. The CDR3, as DNA: TGTGCCATAGGGGCCCGGGGGAGAGATACGCAGTATTTT.

The rearrangement uses TRBV7-2 and TRBJ2-3; 7 bases align to TRBD2. The germline V gene has CDR1 SGHTA and CDR2 FQGNSA. CDR3 length: 18 residues. Germline trimming cut 5 bases from V and 0 bases from J; bases unmatched to any gene: 14. The CDR3 reads CASSEQIRWGGSTDTQYF. DNA of the CDR3: TGTGCCAGCAGCGAGCAGATAAGGTGGGGAGGGAGCACAGATACGCAGTATTTT.

This clone appeared once. The V call is TRBV6-6, the J call TRBJ1-4; tentative D call: TRBD1 (5 bases). Trimming removed 8 bases from V and 7 bases from J, with 20 bases in between. Germline V gene sequence: CDR1 MNHNY, CDR2 SVGAGI (reference sequence). There are 15 residues in the CDR3. In nucleotides, the CDR3 is TGTGCCAGCGGGGCTCAAGACTGGGCGGCTGAAAAACTGTTTTTT. It codes for CASGAQDWAAEKLFF.

V gene TRBV2 combines with J gene TRBJ2-7; 10 bases line up with TRBD1. The CDR3 totals 14 residues. Trimming took 6 bases from V and 5 from J; bases not matched to a gene: 7. CDR1 SNHLY and CDR2 FYNNEI come from the germline V gene. The CDR3 coding sequence is TGTGCCAGCAGGGGGGGACAGGGGCTGCACGAGCAGTACTTC. Its translation is CASRGGQGLHEQYF.

V is TRBV30 and J is TRBJ2-7; D might be TRBD2 (5 bases). V was clipped by 2 bases and J by 2 bases, with 7 bases between them. Germline lookup yields CDR1 GTSNPN and CDR2 SVGIG (reference sequence). This CDR3 comprises 12 residues. The CDR3 loop is CAWSKAAYEQYF. In DNA form, the CDR3 reads TGTGCCTGGAGTAAAGCGGCCTACGAGCAGTACTTC.

The chain has TRBV7-3 and TRBJ2-7; weak D call: TRBD1 (5 bases). The CDR3 is made up of 15 amino acids. Germline loops: CDR1 SGHTA, CDR2 FQGTGA. Trimming took off 1 base at V and 4 bases at J, with 14 bases between the two ends. The CDR3 DNA follows: TGTGCCAGCAGCTTAAACCAAGGGGTATTATACGAGCAGTACTTC. It specifies CASSLNQGVLYEQYF.

This clone is a singleton in its sample. The chain links TRBV7-9 to TRBJ1-3; TRBD1 is a possible D gene (6 bases). The CDR3 is made up of 15 amino acids. Germline-derived CDR1 and CDR2 are SEHNR and FQNEAQ (reference sequence). The V end lost 5 bases, the J end lost 0 bases, and 11 bases lay between the germline ends. CDR3 protein: CASSPRTASGNTIYF. CDR3 sequence (DNA): TGTGCCAGCAGCCCCCGGACAGCCTCTGGAAACACCATATATTTT.

This clone was counted between two and nine times. The gene calls are TRBV7-3 and TRBJ2-1, with a tentative D call TRBD1 (6 bases). In germline, CDR1 is SGHTA, CDR2 FQGTGA. This CDR3 spans 12 amino acids. V was clipped by 5 bases and J by 6 bases, with 8 bases between them. CDR3 region: CASSRGGNEQFF. The CDR3 DNA reads as TGTGCCAGCAGCCGAGGGGGCAATGAGCAGTTCTTC.

The rearrangement links TRBV2 to TRBJ1-2; D gene unclear. The CDR3 is 15 residues long. The germline V and J ends were trimmed by 2 bases and 6 bases, with 16 bases remaining between them. The germline CDR1 and CDR2 sequences are SNHLY and FYNNEI. The CDR3 reads CASSERRVTLNGYTF. The DNA of the CDR3 is TGTGCCAGCAGTGAACGTCGGGTTACGTTGAATGGCTACACCTTC.